These T cell receptor beta chains were read from a single sample in a study of T cells in Graves' hyperthyroidism and ophthalmopathy. A single record per CDR3 protein comes from TCRdb applying MiXCR to the multiplex PCR reads. The repertoire holds 200,000 or so distinct CDR3 sequences, with about a sixth as singletons. The specimen was blood. These receptors all come from a woman aged 50 to 65 with Graves' hyperthyroidism. The CDR3 runs from the conserved cysteine through the conserved F or W. The order of the fields is V gene, clone size, J gene, D gene, CDR3 protein, CDR3 DNA. The D gene is left open where the match is weak. Size is omitted from some rows. Given values are once, few, many or a class for expanded clones.

v_call: TRBV7-2
clone_size: NA
j_call: TRBJ2-5
d_call: TRBD2
cdr3_aa: CASSAPGTSSETQYF
cdr3_nt: TGTGCCAGCAGCGCCCCCGGGACTAGCAGTGAGACCCAGTACTTC

v_call: TRBV2
clone_size: many
j_call: TRBJ2-2
d_call: TRBD1
cdr3_aa: CATEGQGTNTGELFF
cdr3_nt: TGTGCCACTGAGGGACAGGGCACGAACACCGGGGAGCTGTTTTTT

v_call: TRBV15
clone_size: few
j_call: TRBJ2-7
d_call: NA
cdr3_aa: CATSMTSYEQYF
cdr3_nt: TGTGCCACCAGCATGACTAGCTACGAGCAGTACTTC

v_call: TRBV29-1
clone_size: many
j_call: TRBJ2-1
d_call: TRBD1
cdr3_aa: CSVRDRAYEQFF
cdr3_nt: TGCAGCGTTAGAGACAGGGCGTATGAGCAGTTCTTC

v_call: TRBV9
clone_size: few
j_call: TRBJ2-1
d_call: NA
cdr3_aa: CASSGPDRFLTNEQFF
cdr3_nt: TGTGCCAGCAGCGGCCCCGACAGGTTCCTAACCAATGAGCAGTTCTTC

v_call: TRBV6-5
clone_size: NA
j_call: TRBJ1-4
d_call: NA
cdr3_aa: CASSYSRATNEKLFF
cdr3_nt: TGTGCCAGCAGTTACTCCCGTGCAACTAATGAAAAACTGTTTTTT

v_call: TRBV10-3
clone_size: few
j_call: TRBJ2-7
d_call: NA
cdr3_aa: CAIGRTGLEQYF
cdr3_nt: TGTGCCATCGGGCGTACAGGGTTAGAGCAGTACTTC

v_call: TRBV7-2
clone_size: many
j_call: TRBJ2-5
d_call: TRBD2
cdr3_aa: CASSFTSGIQETQYF
cdr3_nt: TGTGCCAGCAGCTTTACTAGCGGCATACAAGAGACCCAGTACTTC

v_call: TRBV15
clone_size: NA
j_call: TRBJ2-1
d_call: TRBD2
cdr3_aa: CATSGGLAWNEQFF
cdr3_nt: TGTGCCACCAGCGGGGGACTAGCTTGGAATGAGCAGTTCTTC

v_call: TRBV30
clone_size: few
j_call: TRBJ1-5
d_call: NA
cdr3_aa: CAWSVPGPSGPQHF
cdr3_nt: TGTGCCTGGAGTGTACCAGGCCCCTCGGGGCCCCAGCATTTT

v_call: TRBV12-5
clone_size: once
j_call: TRBJ2-7
d_call: NA
cdr3_aa: CASGGIYEQYF
cdr3_nt: TGTGCTAGTGGAGGCATCTACGAGCAGTACTTC

v_call: TRBV27
clone_size: many
j_call: TRBJ2-7
d_call: TRBD2
cdr3_aa: CASSLTSGSRYEQYF
cdr3_nt: TGTGCCAGCAGTTTAACTAGCGGGAGTAGGTACGAGCAGTACTTC

v_call: TRBV20-1
clone_size: NA
j_call: TRBJ1-1
d_call: NA
cdr3_aa: CSARQVLGMNTEAFF
cdr3_nt: TGCAGTGCTAGACAGGTATTGGGGATGAACACTGAAGCTTTCTTT

v_call: TRBV5-1
clone_size: NA
j_call: TRBJ2-6
d_call: TRBD1
cdr3_aa: CASSLETGFAGANVLTF
cdr3_nt: TGCGCCAGCAGCTTGGAGACAGGGTTTGCTGGGGCCAACGTCCTGACTTTC

v_call: TRBV6-9
clone_size: NA
j_call: TRBJ2-7
d_call: NA
cdr3_aa: CASSYDGTVSYEQYF
cdr3_nt: TGTGCCAGCAGTTACGATGGGACTGTTTCCTACGAGCAGTACTTC

v_call: TRBV30
clone_size: many
j_call: TRBJ2-1
d_call: TRBD2
cdr3_aa: CAWSVQTSGSYNEQFF
cdr3_nt: TGTGCCTGGAGTGTACAGACTAGCGGTAGCTACAATGAGCAGTTCTTC

v_call: TRBV7-9
clone_size: NA
j_call: TRBJ2-3
d_call: NA
cdr3_aa: CASNIVALGADTQYF
cdr3_nt: TGTGCCAGCAATATTGTCGCCCTGGGGGCAGATACGCAGTATTTT

v_call: TRBV27
clone_size: NA
j_call: TRBJ2-1
d_call: TRBD2
cdr3_aa: CAGISGRGYNEQFF
cdr3_nt: TGTGCCGGCATTAGCGGGAGGGGGTACAATGAGCAGTTCTTC

v_call: TRBV6-1
clone_size: many
j_call: TRBJ2-7
d_call: NA
cdr3_aa: CASSDPWQREQYF
cdr3_nt: TGTGCCAGCAGTGATCCCTGGCAGCGCGAGCAGTACTTC

v_call: TRBV7-8
clone_size: many
j_call: TRBJ2-1
d_call: NA
cdr3_aa: CASSLEVVSNEQFF
cdr3_nt: TGTGCCAGCAGCTTAGAGGTGGTTTCCAATGAGCAGTTCTTC

v_call: TRBV15
clone_size: many
j_call: TRBJ1-5
d_call: NA
cdr3_aa: CATSRAGYSNQPQHF
cdr3_nt: TGTGCCACCAGCAGAGCAGGTTATAGCAATCAGCCCCAGCATTTT

v_call: TRBV11-1
clone_size: many
j_call: TRBJ2-1
d_call: NA
cdr3_aa: CASSKDPTGEQFF
cdr3_nt: TGTGCCAGCAGCAAAGACCCCACTGGCGAGCAGTTCTTC

v_call: TRBV20-1
clone_size: many
j_call: TRBJ2-1
d_call: NA
cdr3_aa: CSAIEGRRGNEQFF
cdr3_nt: TGCAGTGCTATTGAGGGCCGCCGTGGTAATGAGCAGTTCTTC

v_call: TRBV7-9
clone_size: many
j_call: TRBJ1-1
d_call: NA
cdr3_aa: CASSPTLRNTEAFF
cdr3_nt: TGTGCCAGCAGCCCAACCCTTCGAAACACTGAAGCTTTCTTT

v_call: TRBV2
clone_size: many
j_call: TRBJ2-1
d_call: NA
cdr3_aa: CASSGERGGNNEQFF
cdr3_nt: TGTGCCAGCAGTGGAGAGCGAGGGGGGAACAATGAGCAGTTCTTC

v_call: TRBV18
clone_size: many
j_call: TRBJ2-3
d_call: NA
cdr3_aa: CASSPPQGGETDTQYF
cdr3_nt: TGTGCCAGCTCACCACCACAGGGCGGGGAGACAGATACGCAGTATTTT

v_call: TRBV2
clone_size: many
j_call: TRBJ2-1
d_call: TRBD2
cdr3_aa: CAGRLADNNEQFF
cdr3_nt: TGTGCCGGAAGACTAGCGGATAACAATGAGCAGTTCTTC

v_call: TRBV4-2
clone_size: NA
j_call: TRBJ1-2
d_call: TRBD1
cdr3_aa: CASSQVTGEDYGYTF
cdr3_nt: TGTGCCAGCAGCCAAGTCACAGGGGAAGACTATGGCTACACCTTC

v_call: TRBV11-2
clone_size: few
j_call: TRBJ1-5
d_call: NA
cdr3_aa: CASSESGGRSNQPQHF
cdr3_nt: TGTGCCAGCAGTGAAAGCGGGGGGCGAAGCAATCAGCCCCAGCATTTT

v_call: TRBV11-1
clone_size: many
j_call: TRBJ2-3
d_call: NA
cdr3_aa: CASSSRDTDTQYF
cdr3_nt: TGTGCCAGCAGCTCCCGGGATACAGATACGCAGTATTTT

v_call: TRBV15
clone_size: NA
j_call: TRBJ2-7
d_call: NA
cdr3_aa: CATSRAYNEQYF
cdr3_nt: TGTGCCACCAGCAGAGCTTACAACGAGCAGTACTTC

v_call: TRBV10-3
clone_size: many
j_call: TRBJ2-1
d_call: TRBD2
cdr3_aa: CAISEGLAGSWEQFF
cdr3_nt: TGTGCCATCAGTGAGGGGCTAGCGGGATCATGGGAGCAGTTCTTC

v_call: TRBV6-6
clone_size: NA
j_call: TRBJ1-4
d_call: NA
cdr3_aa: CASKTGSNEKLFF
cdr3_nt: TGTGCCAGCAAAACAGGGAGTAATGAAAAACTGTTTTTT

v_call: TRBV28
clone_size: many
j_call: TRBJ2-7
d_call: NA
cdr3_aa: CASTQGGEQYF
cdr3_nt: TGTGCCAGCACTCAGGGGGGGGAGCAGTACTTC

v_call: TRBV7-6
clone_size: many
j_call: TRBJ2-1
d_call: NA
cdr3_aa: CASSLAGASSYNEQFF
cdr3_nt: TGTGCCAGCAGCTTAGCGGGGGCTAGCTCCTACAATGAGCAGTTCTTC

v_call: TRBV12-5
clone_size: many
j_call: TRBJ2-7
d_call: TRBD1
cdr3_aa: CASGRQGLPSFTYEQYF
cdr3_nt: TGTGCTAGTGGTCGACAGGGGCTCCCCTCCTTTACCTACGAGCAGTACTTC

v_call: TRBV6-1
clone_size: few
j_call: TRBJ1-2
d_call: TRBD1
cdr3_aa: CASSEGGRGNYGYTF
cdr3_nt: TGTGCCAGCAGTGAAGGCGGCAGGGGGAACTATGGCTACACCTTC

v_call: TRBV12-5
clone_size: NA
j_call: TRBJ1-6
d_call: TRBD1
cdr3_aa: CASGRGQGDSPLHF
cdr3_nt: TGTGCTAGTGGTCGGGGACAGGGAGATTCACCCCTCCACTTT

v_call: TRBV27
clone_size: many
j_call: TRBJ2-1
d_call: TRBD2
cdr3_aa: CASSFSTSGRGNEQFF
cdr3_nt: TGTGCCAGCAGTTTCTCGACTAGCGGGAGAGGCAATGAGCAGTTCTTC

v_call: TRBV29-1
clone_size: NA
j_call: TRBJ2-3
d_call: NA
cdr3_aa: CSVEFTDTQYF
cdr3_nt: TGCAGCGTTGAATTCACAGATACGCAGTATTTT

v_call: TRBV11-2
clone_size: once
j_call: TRBJ2-5
d_call: TRBD2
cdr3_aa: CASSQRLAGVETQYF
cdr3_nt: TGTGCCAGCAGCCAACGACTAGCGGGAGTCGAGACCCAGTACTTC

v_call: TRBV20-1
clone_size: few
j_call: TRBJ2-1
d_call: TRBD2
cdr3_aa: CSARGLAGANEQFF
cdr3_nt: TGCAGTGCTAGAGGACTAGCGGGAGCGAATGAGCAGTTCTTC

v_call: TRBV29-1
clone_size: many
j_call: TRBJ1-1
d_call: NA
cdr3_aa: CSVEDLGAGGATEAFF
cdr3_nt: TGCAGCGTTGAAGATCTCGGGGCAGGAGGAGCCACTGAAGCTTTCTTT

v_call: TRBV4-1
clone_size: NA
j_call: TRBJ2-3
d_call: NA
cdr3_aa: CASSQDGGGTHSDTQYF
cdr3_nt: TGCGCCAGCAGCCAAGATGGAGGCGGGACGCACTCAGATACGCAGTATTTT

v_call: TRBV3-1
clone_size: NA
j_call: TRBJ2-5
d_call: TRBD2
cdr3_aa: CASSPPVAGFQETQYF
cdr3_nt: TGTGCCAGCAGCCCCCCTGTAGCGGGGTTTCAAGAGACCCAGTACTTC